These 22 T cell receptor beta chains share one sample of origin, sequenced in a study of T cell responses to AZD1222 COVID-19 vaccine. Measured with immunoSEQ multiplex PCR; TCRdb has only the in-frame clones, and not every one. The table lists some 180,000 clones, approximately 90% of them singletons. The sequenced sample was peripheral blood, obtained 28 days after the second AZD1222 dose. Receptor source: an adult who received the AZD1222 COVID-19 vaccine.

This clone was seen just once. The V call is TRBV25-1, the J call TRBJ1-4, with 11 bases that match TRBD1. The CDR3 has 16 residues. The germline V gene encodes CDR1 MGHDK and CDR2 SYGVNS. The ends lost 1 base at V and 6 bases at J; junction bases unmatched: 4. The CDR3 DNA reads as TGTGCCAGCAGTGAATTTGCGGGACAGGGGGATGAAAAACTGTTTTTT. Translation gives CASSEFAGQGDEKLFF.

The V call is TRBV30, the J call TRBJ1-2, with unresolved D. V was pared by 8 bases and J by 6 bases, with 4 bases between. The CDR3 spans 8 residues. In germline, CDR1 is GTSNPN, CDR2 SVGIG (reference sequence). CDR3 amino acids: CAGDGYTF. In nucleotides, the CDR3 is TGTGCCGGGGATGGCTACACCTTC.

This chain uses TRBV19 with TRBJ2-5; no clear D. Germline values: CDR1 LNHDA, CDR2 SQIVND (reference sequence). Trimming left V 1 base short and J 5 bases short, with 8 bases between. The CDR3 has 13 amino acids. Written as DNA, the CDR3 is TGTGCCAGTAGTATAGGGTACGGGGAGACCCAGTACTTC. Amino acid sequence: CASSIGYGETQYF.

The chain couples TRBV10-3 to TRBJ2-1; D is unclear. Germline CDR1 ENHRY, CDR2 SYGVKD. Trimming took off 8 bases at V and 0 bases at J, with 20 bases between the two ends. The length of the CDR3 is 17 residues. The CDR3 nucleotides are TGTGCCATCCGGCCACACATCACTCCGAGCTCCTACAATGAGCAGTTCTTC. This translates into CAIRPHITPSSYNEQFF.

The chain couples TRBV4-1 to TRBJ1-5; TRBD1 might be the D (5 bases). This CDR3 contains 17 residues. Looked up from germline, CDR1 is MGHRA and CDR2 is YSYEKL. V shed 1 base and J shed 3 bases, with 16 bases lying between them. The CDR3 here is CASSQAAEDSLNQPQHF. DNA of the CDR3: TGCGCCAGCAGCCAAGCTGCCGAAGACAGCCTCAATCAGCCCCAGCATTTT.

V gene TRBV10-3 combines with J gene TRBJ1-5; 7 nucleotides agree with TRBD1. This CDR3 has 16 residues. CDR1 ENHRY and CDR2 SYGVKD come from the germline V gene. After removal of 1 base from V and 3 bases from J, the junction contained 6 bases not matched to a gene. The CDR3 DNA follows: TGTGCCATCAGTGAGTATGGACAGGAGACCAATCAGCCCCAGCATTTT. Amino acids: CAISEYGQETNQPQHF.

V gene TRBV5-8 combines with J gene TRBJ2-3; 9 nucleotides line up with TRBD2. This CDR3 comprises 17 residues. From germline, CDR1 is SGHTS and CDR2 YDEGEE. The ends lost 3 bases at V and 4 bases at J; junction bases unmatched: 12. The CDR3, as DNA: TGTGCCAGCAGCTACCCCGGCGGGGGGGCAGTGGCAGATACGCAGTATTTT. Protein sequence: CASSYPGGGAVADTQYF.

DNA for the CDR3: TGTGCCAGCAGTTACCTCCGGTCCGGGACAGCTACAAGACGGAAGTACTTC. Protein product: CASSYLRSGTATRRKYF. The rearrangement joins TRBV6-2 or TRBV6-3 to TRBJ2-5; 7 positions agree with TRBD1. Trimming cost V 2 bases and J 12 bases; bases outside gene matches: 21. Germline V gene lookup returns CDR1 MNHEY and CDR2 SVGEGT. The length of the CDR3 is 17 residues.

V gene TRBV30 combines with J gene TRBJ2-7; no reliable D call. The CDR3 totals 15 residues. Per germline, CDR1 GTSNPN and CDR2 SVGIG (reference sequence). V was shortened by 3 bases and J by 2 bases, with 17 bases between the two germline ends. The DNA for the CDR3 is TGTGCCTGGAGGAGTGGACGACTTAGGGCCTACGAGCAGTACTTC. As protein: CAWRSGRLRAYEQYF.

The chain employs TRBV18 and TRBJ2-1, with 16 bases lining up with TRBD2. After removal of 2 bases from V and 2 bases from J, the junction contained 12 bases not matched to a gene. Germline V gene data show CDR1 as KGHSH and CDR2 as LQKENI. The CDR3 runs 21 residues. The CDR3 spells CASSPMIGGTSGRAPYNEQFF. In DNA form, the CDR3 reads TGTGCCAGCTCACCAATGATTGGAGGGACTAGCGGGAGGGCCCCCTACAATGAGCAGTTCTTC.

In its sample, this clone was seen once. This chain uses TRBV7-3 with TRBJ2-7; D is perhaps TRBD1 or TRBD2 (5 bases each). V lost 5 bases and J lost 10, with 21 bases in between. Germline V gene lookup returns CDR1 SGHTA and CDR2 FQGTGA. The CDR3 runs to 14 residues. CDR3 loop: CASSPGPEDARQYF. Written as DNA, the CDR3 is TGTGCCAGCAGCCCGGGACCAGAAGACGCGAGACAGTACTTC.

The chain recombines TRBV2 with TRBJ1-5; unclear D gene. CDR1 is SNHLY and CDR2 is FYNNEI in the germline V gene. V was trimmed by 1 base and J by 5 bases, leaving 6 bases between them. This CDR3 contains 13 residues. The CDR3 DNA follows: TGTGCCAGCAGTGAAGTCGGCGATCAGCCCCAGCATTTT. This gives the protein CASSEVGDQPQHF.

This CDR3 reads CASSPSGRAKNIQYF. CDR3 nucleotide sequence: TGTGCCAGCAGCCCCAGCGGGAGAGCCAAAAACATTCAGTACTTC. The rearrangement joins TRBV5-4 to TRBJ2-4; TRBD2 matches at 8 bases. V lost 4 bases, J lost 0 bases, and 3 bases stayed unmatched. The CDR3 runs to 15 residues. Germline loops: CDR1 SGHNT, CDR2 YYREEE (reference sequence).

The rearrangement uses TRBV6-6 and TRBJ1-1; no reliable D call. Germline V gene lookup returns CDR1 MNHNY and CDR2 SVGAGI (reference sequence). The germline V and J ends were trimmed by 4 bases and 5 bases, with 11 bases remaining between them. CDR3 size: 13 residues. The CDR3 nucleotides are TGTGCCAGCAGTTGGGCCTTGGGGACTGAAGCTTTCTTT. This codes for CASSWALGTEAFF.

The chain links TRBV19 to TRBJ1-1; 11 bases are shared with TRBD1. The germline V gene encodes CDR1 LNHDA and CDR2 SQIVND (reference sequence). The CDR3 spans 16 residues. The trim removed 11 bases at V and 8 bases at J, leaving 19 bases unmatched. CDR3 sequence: CACTPSGQGVFREAFF. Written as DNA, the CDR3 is TGTGCCTGTACCCCCTCGGGACAGGGGGTTTTCCGCGAAGCTTTCTTT.

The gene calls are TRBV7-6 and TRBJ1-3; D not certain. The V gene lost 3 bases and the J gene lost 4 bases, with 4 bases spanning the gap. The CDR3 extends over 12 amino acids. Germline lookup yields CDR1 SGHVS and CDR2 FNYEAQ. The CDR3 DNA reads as TGTGCCAGCAGCTTGGGAGGAAACACCATATATTTT. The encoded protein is CASSLGGNTIYF.

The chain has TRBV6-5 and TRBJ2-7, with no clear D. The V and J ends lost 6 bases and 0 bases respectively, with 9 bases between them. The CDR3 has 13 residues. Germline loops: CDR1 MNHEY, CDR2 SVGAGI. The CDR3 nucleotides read TGTGCCAGCAGAGAGGTCAGCTCCTACGAGCAGTACTTC. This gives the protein CASREVSSYEQYF.

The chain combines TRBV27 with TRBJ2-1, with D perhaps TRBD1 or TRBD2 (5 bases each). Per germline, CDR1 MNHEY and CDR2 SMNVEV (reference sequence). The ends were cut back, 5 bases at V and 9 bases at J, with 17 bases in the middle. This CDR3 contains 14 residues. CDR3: CASSRGTAAGEQFF. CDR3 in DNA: TGTGCCAGCAGTCGAGGGACGGCTGCCGGTGAGCAGTTCTTC.

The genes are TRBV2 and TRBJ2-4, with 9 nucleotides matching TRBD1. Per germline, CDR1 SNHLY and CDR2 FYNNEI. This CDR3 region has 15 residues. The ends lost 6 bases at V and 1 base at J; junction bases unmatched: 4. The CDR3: CASSVDRGAKNIQYF. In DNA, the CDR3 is TGTGCCAGCAGCGTCGACAGGGGGGCCAAAAACATTCAGTACTTC.

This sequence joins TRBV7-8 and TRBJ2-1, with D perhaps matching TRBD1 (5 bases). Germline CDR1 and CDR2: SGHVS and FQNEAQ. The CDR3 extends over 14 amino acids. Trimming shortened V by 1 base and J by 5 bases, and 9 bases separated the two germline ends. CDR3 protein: CASSLGQLNNEQFF. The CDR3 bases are TGTGCCAGCAGCTTAGGACAGCTTAACAATGAGCAGTTCTTC.

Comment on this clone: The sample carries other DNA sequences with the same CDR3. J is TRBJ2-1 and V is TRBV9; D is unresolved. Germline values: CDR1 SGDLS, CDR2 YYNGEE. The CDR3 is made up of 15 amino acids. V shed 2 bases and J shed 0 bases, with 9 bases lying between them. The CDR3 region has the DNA TGTGCCAGCAGCGTTGCGGCCAGCTCCTACAATGAGCAGTTCTTC. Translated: CASSVAASSYNEQFF. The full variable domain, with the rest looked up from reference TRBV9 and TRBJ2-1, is DSGVTQTPKHLITATGQRVTLRCSPRSGDLSVYWYQQSLDQGLQFLIQYYNGEERAKGNILERFSAQQFPDLHSELNLSSLELGDSALYFCASSVAASSYNEQFFGPGTRLTVL.

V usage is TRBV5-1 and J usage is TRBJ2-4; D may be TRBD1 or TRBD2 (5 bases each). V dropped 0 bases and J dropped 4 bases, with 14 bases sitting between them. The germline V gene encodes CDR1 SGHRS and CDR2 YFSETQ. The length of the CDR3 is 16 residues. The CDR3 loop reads CASSLGIGWGKNIQYF. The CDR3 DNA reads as TGCGCCAGCAGCTTGGGGATAGGGTGGGGGAAAAACATTCAGTACTTC.